This T cell receptor (beta chain) was captured by sequencing in a study of T cells in Graves' hyperthyroidism and ophthalmopathy. Study results and limitations: From stable hyperthyroidism, ophthalmopathy was separated by a 13 V-J model.

This clonotype appeared many times. What it binds is not known. The CDR3 loop spans 12 amino acids. Germline loops: CDR1 MDHEN, CDR2 SYDVKM. Trimming cost V 7 bases and J 3 bases, with 8 bases left between them. TCR beta CDR3 sequences were amplified from RNA transcripts. TCR CDR3 underwent first-round RT-PCR with the HTBI primer set. TCRdb ran MiXCR on the multiplex PCR reads and lists one entry per CDR3 protein. Of about 360,000 distinct CDR3 sequences in the sample, around 13% were seen once. Sequenced material: blood. The rearrangement uses TRBV28 and TRBJ2-3; D remains ambiguous. This clonotype originated in a young woman with Graves' hyperthyroidism. The CDR3 DNA reads TGTGCCAGCAACGAAGAGACAGATACGCAGTATTTT. This sequence encodes CASNEETDTQYF.